What follows is one T cell receptor (beta chain) and its context. This clonotype was recorded a few times. This clone's antigen is unknown. No qualities accompany the bases; no much larger clone lies one base away. The entry originates in a study of post-analysis software for immune sequencing data (dated by TCRdb to the mid-2010s). For context, the study as a whole: Recorded disease courses included relapsing-remitting, secondary progressive and progressive-relapsing multiple sclerosis, with some patients lacking subtype annotation. The patient repertoires were set against 11 previously published healthy control repertoires from donors whose ages ranged from about 6 to 27 years. A subset of samples was prepared in parallel using single-end sample barcoding, then pooled and co-amplified after Illumina adapter ligation.

TCR beta repertoires were profiled from peripheral blood of some 13 young patients with multiple sclerosis to demonstrate the VDJtools post-analysis software. The multiple sclerosis patients were children and adolescents ranging in age from roughly 6 to 15 years. Study-wide findings and limitations: The multiple sclerosis patient group was slightly younger than the control group. Direct clustering with F measure revealed strong co-clustering of samples prepared in the same batch, which led to a batch-effect correction. Roughly 5 TRBV segments, including TRBV5-6, TRBV5-1 and TRBV20-1, were significantly more frequent in patients than controls. Compared with controls, multiple sclerosis patients had significantly lower normalized Chao1 diversity, a finding suggesting substantial peripheral T-cell clonal expansion.

Library construction relied on PCR. TCRdb names Illumina HiSeq 2500 as the instrument used. To reduce PCR and sequencing biases, unique molecular identifiers were incorporated into the TCR beta cDNA libraries. Per 1 to 10 million input T cells, roughly 500,000 cDNA molecules were obtained, such that each molecule approximated one T cell. Patient libraries were prepared and sequenced with the same protocol used for the earlier healthy control dataset. Samples belonging to the same batch were prepared together, multiplexed and sequenced on a shared HiSeq lane. Regarding the original processing steps: Raw barcoded reads were processed with MIGEC, discarding single-read molecular identifier groups before consensus assembly and CDR3 extraction. Clonotype tables were post-analysed with VDJtools, normalizing diversity by down-sampling all datasets to the smallest sample size. In repertoire overlap clustering, CDR3 amino acid sequences, but not nucleotide sequences, were matched to correct batch-related cross-sample contamination. In-frame beta chains were kept once TCRdb had trimmed the public reads at Q25 with fastp and called clones with MiXCR. Duplicate CDR3 protein sequences are folded into a single record with the most common DNA and genes. V and J calls and clone size were set by TCRdb, not the authors. Across this sample there are about 770,000 distinct CDR3 sequences, with around 45% seen only once. 4.9% of the sample comes from the top ten.

The CDR3, cysteine through phenylalanine, is 13 amino acids long. Only the CDR3 DNA is retained, 39 bases long and in frame from the first base. CDR1 is given as MNHEY and CDR2 as SMNVEV, both from the germline V gene (reference sequence). V drops 7 bases and J drops 4 bases, leaving 12 bases in between. This sequence originates from a girl aged 10 to 17 with multiple sclerosis. Recombination connected TRBV27 to TRBJ2-3; the D gene is perhaps TRBD1, on 6 matching bases. Sequencing was carried out using blood. The CDR3 here reads CASTGTQADTQYF. The DNA is as follows: TGTGCCAGCACCGGGACACAAGCAGATACGCAGTATTTT.